The 21 T cell receptor beta chains below were found in one sample sequenced in a study of T-cell memory formation after mild COVID-19 (dated by TCRdb to about 2021). Library method: 5' RACE. Sequencing instrument: Illumina NovaSeq 6000. TCRdb reworked the public reads: Q25 trimming with fastp, MiXCR clone assembly, productive beta chains retained. When rows share a CDR3 protein, they turn into one entry using the most common DNA and genes. The sample contains 300,000 to 350,000 distinct CDR3 sequences, roughly 15% of them found a single time. The ten largest clones add up to around a fifth of the sample. The specimen was PBMCs or a T cell subset sorted from them (not recorded which). These receptor sequences come from a man aged 18 to 30 who had mild COVID-19 (a few samples of this study predate the infection). The sample titles of this study are shuffled in the database, so cell type and time point are left out; the donor was told from shared clones.

The V call is TRBV9, the J call TRBJ1-1; D remains unclear. The ends were cut back, 2 bases at V and 1 base at J, with 9 bases in the middle. This CDR3 is built from 14 residues. CDR1 and CDR2 from the germline V gene are SGDLS and YYNGEE. The CDR3 protein is CASSVNSGNTEAFF. The CDR3, as DNA: TGTGCCAGCAGCGTTAACTCGGGGAACACTGAAGCTTTCTTT.

This clonotype was seen more than once but under ten times. This sequence joins TRBV18 and TRBJ2-1, with 9 bases lining up with TRBD2. The CDR3 contains 15 residues. V was clipped by 4 bases and J by 8 bases; unmatched bases: 9. The germline V gene has CDR1 KGHSH and CDR2 LQKENI. CDR3 nucleotides: TGTGCCAGCTCACTGAGCGGGGGGCCCCTCCATGAGCAGTTCTTC. Its translation is CASSLSGGPLHEQFF.

This clonotype came up a few times. The CDR3 bases are TGTGCCAGCTCTCGCGACAGGGGCGGACAAGCTTTCTTT. Amino acid sequence: CASSRDRGGQAFF. The V and J genes are TRBV18 and TRBJ1-1, with TRBD1 matching 8 bases. Germline lookup yields CDR1 KGHSH and CDR2 LQKENI. The CDR3 extends over 13 amino acids. The V segment lost 6 bases and the J segment 9 bases; nucleotides outside the gene matches: 9.

This clonotype occurred a few times. This chain connects TRBV4-3 to TRBJ2-3; either TRBD1 or TRBD2 may fit D (6 bases each). Germline V gene lookup returns CDR1 LGHNA and CDR2 YSLEER. V gave up 0 bases and J gave up 1 base, with 11 bases separating them. This CDR3 contains 16 residues. The CDR3 spells CASSQDEGGGTDTQYF. As DNA, the CDR3 is TGCGCCAGCAGCCAAGATGAGGGGGGCGGCACAGATACGCAGTATTTT.

This clonotype has more than one count but fewer than ten. The chain is built from TRBV28 and TRBJ2-1; D ambiguous. Trimming removed 6 bases from V and 7 bases from J, with 7 bases in between. Germline assignment: CDR1 MDHEN and CDR2 SYDVKM. This CDR3 has 11 residues. The CDR3 spells CASSSWNEQFF. CDR3 nucleotide sequence: TGTGCCAGCAGCTCGTGGAATGAGCAGTTCTTC.

This chain links TRBV6-6 with TRBJ1-5; D possibly corresponds to TRBD1 (6 bases). V was clipped by 2 bases and J by 5 bases, with 19 bases between them. Looked up from germline, CDR1 is MNHNY and CDR2 is SVGAGI (reference sequence). The CDR3 totals 17 residues. CDR3 in DNA: TGTGCCAGCAGTTACCCATTCAGCAGGGGAGGTGATCAGCCCCAGCATTTT. Amino acid sequence: CASSYPFSRGGDQPQHF.

The chain employs TRBV15 and TRBJ2-1; 7 positions match TRBD1. The CDR3 runs 16 residues. Germline-derived CDR1 and CDR2 are LNHNV and YYDKDF (reference sequence). J gave up 4 bases and V 0 bases, and 6 bases lay outside the gene matches. The CDR3 DNA reads as TGTGCCACCAGCAGAGATCGGGACAGTAGATACAATGAGCAGTTCTTC. Translation gives CATSRDRDSRYNEQFF.

This clonotype came up a few times. The V call is TRBV6-2 or TRBV6-3, the J call TRBJ2-2; D not certain. The V gene's germline CDR1 is MNHEY and CDR2 SVGEGT. The V end was cut by 0 bases, the J end by 10 bases, with 6 bases between. This CDR3 spans 12 amino acids. CDR3 loop: CASSYSIVELFF. The CDR3 DNA reads as TGTGCCAGCAGTTACTCGATAGTGGAGCTGTTTTTT.

J is TRBJ2-1 and V is TRBV20-1; D might be TRBD1 (6 bases). CDR1 DFQATT and CDR2 SNEGSKA come from the germline V gene (reference sequence). The V gene lost 3 bases and the J gene lost 7 bases, with 13 bases spanning the gap. The CDR3 loop spans 13 amino acids. CDR3 region: CSARRGFENEQFF. CDR3 nucleotide sequence: TGCAGTGCTAGGAGGGGGTTTGAGAATGAGCAGTTCTTC.

This clonotype showed up just a few times. CDR3 nucleotide sequence: TGTGCCACGAAGGGACACCCGGCCGGGGAGCTGTTTTTT. This encodes CATKGHPAGELFF. The rearrangement uses TRBV10-3 and TRBJ2-2; a possible D gene is TRBD1 (6 bases). Per germline, CDR1 ENHRY and CDR2 SYGVKD. V was shortened by 10 bases and J by 6 bases, with 15 bases between the two germline ends. The CDR3 consists of 13 residues.

J is TRBJ1-1 and V is TRBV12-3 or TRBV12-4; D is possibly TRBD1 (6 bases). There are 15 residues in the CDR3. V was cut by 3 bases and J by 1 base, with 12 bases left in between. CDR3 residues: CASSFNEGGNTEAFF. In DNA form, the CDR3 reads TGTGCCAGCAGTTTTAATGAGGGGGGGAACACTGAAGCTTTCTTT.

CDR3 sequence: CASSQEMGNTEAFF. As DNA, the CDR3 is TGCGCCAGCAGCCAAGAAATGGGGAACACTGAAGCTTTCTTT. The rearrangement joins TRBV4-3 to TRBJ1-1; no clear D. The germline V gene has CDR1 LGHNA and CDR2 YSLEER. This CDR3 has 14 residues. The germline V and J ends were trimmed by 0 bases and 1 base, with 6 bases remaining between them.

The chain links TRBV7-2 to TRBJ2-7; TRBD2 is a possible D gene (5 bases). Germline V gives CDR1 SGHTA, CDR2 FQGNSA. This CDR3 spans 14 amino acids. Trimming took off 5 bases at V and 9 bases at J, with 20 bases between the two ends. The CDR3 protein is CASSPSGNPNGQYV. Here the CDR3 DNA reads TGTGCCAGCAGCCCCAGCGGTAACCCAAATGGGCAGTACGTC.

This clonotype came up many times. The chain joins TRBV4-3 to TRBJ2-3; 7 bases are shared with TRBD2. The CDR3 runs to 16 residues. Per germline, CDR1 LGHNA and CDR2 YSLEER. Trimming at V came to 3 bases and at J to 14 bases, leaving 20 bases not matched to a gene. The CDR3 nucleotides are TGCGCCAGCAGCCAGGCCCTTCCTGGCGGGGGAGCCTGGGGGTATTTT. It is translated as CASSQALPGGGAWGYF.

This clonotype was recorded once. The CDR3 region has the DNA TGTGCCAGCAGAGAGGGACAGCCCAATCAGCCCCAGCATTTT. Amino acids: CASREGQPNQPQHF. The rearrangement links TRBV27 to TRBJ1-5; TRBD1 agrees at 7 bases. The CDR3 is 14 amino acids. The germline gives CDR1 MNHEY, CDR2 SMNVEV (reference sequence). Losses at the gene ends were 6 bases for V and 3 bases for J; bases not matched to a gene: 5.

This clonotype was observed a few times. The chain couples TRBV7-9 to TRBJ1-1; 7 bases are shared with TRBD1. The CDR3 runs 16 residues. Germline V gene data show CDR1 as SEHNR and CDR2 as FQNEAQ (reference sequence). With 5 bases clipped from V and 0 bases from J, the junction kept 9 bases outside the gene matches. In DNA form, the CDR3 reads TGTGCCAGCAGCAGATACGCAGGGGGGTTGAACACTGAAGCTTTCTTT. Its translation: CASSRYAGGLNTEAFF.

This clonotype occurred a few times. The rearrangement links TRBV7-2 to TRBJ2-3; D is tentatively TRBD1 or TRBD2 (6 bases each). The CDR3 is 18 residues long. Per the germline V gene, CDR1 is SGHTA and CDR2 is FQGNSA. V lost 6 bases and J 0 bases, leaving 22 bases between the germline ends. CDR3 bases: TGTGCCAGCAGATCCACTAGCTGGGGGGCTGCGAGCACAGATACGCAGTATTTT. It encodes CASRSTSWGAASTDTQYF. Together with reference TRBV7-2 and TRBJ2-3, the CDR3 gives the full variable domain: GAGVSQSPSNKVTEKGKDVELRCDPISGHTALYWYRQSLGQGLEFLIYFQGNSAPDKSGLPSDRFSAERTGGSVSTLTIQRTQQEDSAVYLCASRSTSWGAASTDTQYFGPGTRLTVL.

In this sample, this clonotype turned up a few times. The chain carries TRBV20-1 and TRBJ1-1; D remains unclear. Trimming removed 0 bases from V and 4 bases from J, with 21 bases in between. Germline V lookup: CDR1 DFQATT, CDR2 SNEGSKA (reference sequence). The CDR3 has 17 residues. The CDR3 sequence: CSARDLAPSVRSTEAFF. CDR3 coding DNA: TGCAGTGCTAGAGATCTGGCCCCAAGTGTCAGGAGCACTGAAGCTTTCTTT.

The table lists this clonotype with a few counts. V usage is TRBV18 and J usage is TRBJ2-7; D uncertain. Trimming shortened V by 2 bases and J by 0 bases, and 11 bases separated the two germline ends. Germline CDR1 KGHSH, CDR2 LQKENI. There are 15 residues in the CDR3. DNA of the CDR3: TGTGCCAGCTCACCAGGTCCAGGTCCCTCCTACGAGCAGTACTTC. Translating it yields CASSPGPGPSYEQYF.

The chain recombines TRBV28 with TRBJ1-2; D not resolved. V lost 2 bases and J lost 4, with 17 bases in between. CDR3 length: 16 residues. Germline values: CDR1 MDHEN, CDR2 SYDVKM. This CDR3 is CASSLRVSGRGYGYTF. In DNA form, the CDR3 reads TGTGCCAGCAGTTTACGAGTCAGCGGCCGGGGCTATGGCTACACCTTC.

There are many counts of this clonotype. The CDR3 loop is CASSSPFGGSGNEQFF. The CDR3, as DNA: TGTGCCAGCAGTTCCCCATTTGGGGGCTCGGGAAATGAGCAGTTCTTC. The V gene is TRBV6-2 or TRBV6-3, the J gene TRBJ2-1; tentatively, D is TRBD1 (6 bases). The germline gives CDR1 MNHEY, CDR2 SVGEGT. V was shortened by 4 bases and J by 7 bases, with 20 bases between the two germline ends. CDR3 length: 16 amino acids.